The sequence of this T cell receptor (beta chain) was determined in a study of response to subunit inactivated influenza vaccine. General study findings and limits: There was a suggestion from the authors that each seasonal influenza vaccination recruits few new T cells.

MiXCR was run by TCRdb on the RT-PCR reads, yielding one entry per CDR3 protein. Among about 520,000 distinct CDR3 sequences listed, less than 30% were seen once. As to this clonotype: Its antigen is undetermined.

The V and J ends lost 4 bases and 4 bases respectively, with 16 bases between them. The CDR3 sequence is 14 residues long. Germline V CDR1 and CDR2: DFQATT, SNEGSKA (reference sequence). The TCR comes from a man between 45 and 60 years old who received an inactivated influenza vaccine. The chain joins TRBV20-1 to TRBJ1-1, with a weak D call TRBD1 (5 bases). This material consisted of CD4+ T cells sorted from PBMCs, taken 5 to 6 days after vaccination. CDR3 nucleotide sequence: TGCAGTGCTACAGTTCAGGGCAGGGTCACTGAAGCTTTCTTT. Its protein product is CSATVQGRVTEAFF.